The clone carrying this T cell receptor beta chain was seen more than once but under ten times. Its antigen remains unknown. Amplified TCR beta CDR3 regions came from RNA transcripts. The primer set for the first-round RT-PCR of the TCR CDR3 was HTBI. TCRdb recomputed calls from the multiplex PCR reads with MiXCR, one row per CDR3 protein. The sample records roughly 840,000 distinct CDR3 sequences, roughly 40% being singletons. Germline V CDR1 and CDR2: LNHDA, SQIVND (reference sequence). Trimming at V came to 5 bases and at J to 0 bases, leaving 7 bases not matched to a gene. The CDR3 has 15 residues. Criteria for exclusion of patients were uncontrolled infection, other autoimmune disease, pregnancy or lactation. The data are from a study of T cells in Graves' hyperthyroidism and ophthalmopathy. Study as a whole: Any treatment followed the collection of peripheral blood at initial diagnosis.

Study results and caveats: Among clonotypes expanded in thyroid above 0.001, most were also found in blood.

The chain uses TRBV19 and TRBJ2-7, with 7 bases aligning to TRBD1. The sample consisted of blood. The TCR was taken from a man younger than 35 with Graves' hyperthyroidism. CDR3 nucleotides: TGTGCCAGTAGTTTCGTAACAGGGGCCTCCTACGAGCAGTACTTC. It translates to CASSFVTGASYEQYF.